This T cell receptor (beta chain) appears in the sequencing data of a study of blood T cell repertoires in COVID-19. Losses at the gene ends were 7 bases for V and 8 bases for J; bases not matched to a gene: 6. The V gene's germline CDR1 is DFQATT and CDR2 SNEGSKA (reference sequence). The CDR3 extends over 11 amino acids. TCRdb's copy holds only in-frame clones and misses some; the assay was immunoSEQ multiplex PCR. The sample lists around 100,000 clones, around 84% occurring once. The specimen was peripheral blood. The source of this sequence is a man aged 45 to 65 with active or convalescent COVID-19. The rearrangement joins TRBV20-1 to TRBJ1-2, with TRBD1 matching over 8 bases. This CDR3 is CSVRQGQGYTF. Here the CDR3 DNA reads TGCAGTGTGAGACAGGGGCAGGGCTACACCTTC.